A single sample gave rise to the 29 T cell receptor beta chains below, sequenced in a study of blood T cells in healthy people across ages (dated by TCRdb to between 2014 and 2017). The library was made by 5' RACE. TCRdb lists the instrument as Illumina HiSeq 2500. The second PCR ran for roughly 6 to 11 cycles and used a J-beta primer mix along with a sample-barcoded 5' primer. TCRdb trimmed public reads at Q25 via fastp, called clones via MiXCR and kept in-frame beta chains. CDR3 protein duplicates are merged, each entry listing the most common genes and DNA. Recorded for this sample are around 900,000 distinct CDR3 sequences; under 30% of them occurred a single time. 17% of the sample is taken by the ten largest. The sequencing input was blood. The source is a woman at least 80 years old in good health.

This clonotype occurred a few times. This chain connects TRBV6-2 or TRBV6-3 to TRBJ2-2; D ambiguous. Germline loops: CDR1 MNHEY, CDR2 SVGEGT. V was clipped by 0 bases and J by 5 bases, with 10 bases between them. The CDR3 is 15 amino acids. The DNA for the CDR3 is TGTGCCAGCAGTTACTCTAGGGCCAATACCGGGGAGCTGTTTTTT. As protein: CASSYSRANTGELFF.

This clonotype appeared a few times. This chain connects TRBV18 to TRBJ1-5; 12 nucleotides align to TRBD1. Germline CDR1 and CDR2: KGHSH and LQKENI. The CDR3 runs 15 residues. V lost 4 bases and J lost 7; bases outside the gene matches: 5. As DNA, the CDR3 is TGTGCCAGCTCACAACTAGGGACAGGGGGCCAGCCCCAGCATTTT. Its protein is CASSQLGTGGQPQHF.

Ten or more counts support this clonotype. This chain uses TRBV7-9 with TRBJ2-1, with 8 positions matching TRBD1. The junction had 3 bases not matched to a gene; V was cut back by 5 bases and J by 6 bases. CDR1 and CDR2 from the germline V gene are SEHNR and FQNEAQ (reference sequence). The CDR3 spans 13 residues. This chain's CDR3 is CASSRGTGNEQFF. Here the CDR3 DNA reads TGTGCCAGCAGCCGCGGGACAGGCAATGAGCAGTTCTTC.

The gene calls are TRBV29-1 and TRBJ1-4, with D unclear. This CDR3 contains 13 residues. V was pared by 4 bases and J by 5 bases, with 11 bases between. Germline CDR1 reads SQVTM; CDR2 reads ANQGSEA. CDR3 loop: CSVVFRTNEKLFF. The CDR3 DNA reads as TGCAGCGTTGTTTTCCGGACGAATGAAAAACTGTTTTTT.

This clonotype appeared many times. Here the CDR3 DNA reads TGTGCCAGCAGGCCAGGGGGCTGGGTTGGCTACACCTTC. Amino acids: CASRPGGWVGYTF. The chain carries TRBV6-5 and TRBJ1-2, with TRBD1 identical over 8 bases. This CDR3 is built from 13 residues. CDR1 MNHEY and CDR2 SVGAGI come from the germline V gene. The ends lost 6 bases at V and 7 bases at J; junction bases unmatched: 7.

This chain connects TRBV18 to TRBJ2-5; 7 bases fit TRBD1. The J call may be faulty, since TRBJ2-7 better matches the DNA end. The CDR3 runs 14 residues. CDR1 and CDR2 (germline): KGHSH, LQKENI. This CDR3 reads CASSRTRDSYEQYF. The CDR3 DNA reads as TGTGCCAGCTCGCGAACCCGGGACAGCTACGAGCAGTACTTC.

For this clonotype: Relative to the germline gene, one junction end is altered; a read error may explain this. V usage is TRBV5-1 and J usage is TRBJ1-2; D is possibly TRBD1 (5 bases). CDR1 and CDR2 (germline): SGHRS, YFSETQ. The CDR3 runs 15 residues. The CDR3 region is CASSLAGGSGNGYNF. DNA for the CDR3: TGCGCCAGCAGCTTGGCCGGGGGGAGTGGAAATGGCTACAACTTC.

The J gene is TRBJ2-5, the V gene TRBV20-1, with 10 bases fitting TRBD2. CDR3 length equals 14 residues. The germline CDR1 and CDR2 sequences are DFQATT and SNEGSKA (reference sequence). Losses at the gene ends were 5 bases for V and 3 bases for J; bases not matched to a gene: 6. The CDR3 region has the DNA TGCAGTGCTTCGACCCTAGCGGGGGAAGAGACCCAGTACTTC. Its translation is CSASTLAGEETQYF.

This clonotype has a handful of counts. This may stem from a read error, because a much larger clone lies one nucleotide away. The chain employs TRBV25-1 and TRBJ2-7; either TRBD1 or TRBD2 may supply D (5 bases each). V was pared by 6 bases and J by 7 bases, with 19 bases between. The germline gives CDR1 MGHDK, CDR2 SYGVNS. The CDR3 extends over 14 amino acids. The CDR3, as DNA: TGTGCCAGCAGGGTGTCCGGGACCCTCGGGGAGCAGTACTTC. As protein: CASRVSGTLGEQYF.

V and J are TRBV5-1 and TRBJ1-1; tentatively, D is TRBD1 (6 bases). CDR1 SGHRS and CDR2 YFSETQ come from the germline V gene. The germline V and J ends were trimmed by 4 bases and 0 bases, with 10 bases remaining between them. The CDR3 length is 14 residues. The CDR3 DNA sequence: TGCGCCAGCAGCGCGGACAGTATGAACACTGAAGCTTTCTTT. The encoded protein is CASSADSMNTEAFF.

This clonotype was seen ten or more times. The chain combines TRBV7-2 with TRBJ1-2, with TRBD1 matching 8 bases. Germline trimming cut 3 bases from V and 2 bases from J; bases unmatched to any gene: 5. Germline values: CDR1 SGHTA, CDR2 FQGNSA. This CDR3 has 15 amino acids. For the CDR3, the DNA is TGTGCCAGCAGCTTGGATGGACAGGGAAACTATGGCTACACCTTC. Translating it yields CASSLDGQGNYGYTF.

This clonotype has just a few counts. The chain carries TRBV18 and TRBJ1-2; 7 bases align to TRBD1. Per the germline V gene, CDR1 is KGHSH and CDR2 is LQKENI. V gave up 0 bases and J gave up 4 bases; unmatched junction bases: 8. CDR3 size: 16 residues. The CDR3 loop is CASSPPAGGMIYGYTF. Here the CDR3 DNA reads TGTGCCAGCTCACCACCGGCAGGGGGAATGATCTATGGCTACACCTTC.

At least ten counts were recorded for this clonotype. The genes are TRBV7-2 and TRBJ2-3; D is ambiguous. The germline V gene encodes CDR1 SGHTA and CDR2 FQGNSA. There are 12 residues in the CDR3. V was pared by 6 bases and J by 4 bases, with 8 bases between. DNA of the CDR3: TGTGCCAGCAGACCAAGGGCAGATACGCAGTATTTT. Its protein product is CASRPRADTQYF.

This rearrangement joins TRBV7-9 to TRBJ1-1, with D unclear. Deletions cut 3 bases from V and 3 bases from J, with 8 bases between. Germline assignment: CDR1 SEHNR and CDR2 FQNEAQ (reference sequence). The CDR3 is 13 amino acids. In DNA form, the CDR3 reads TGTGCCAGCAGCTTCGACCCCTACACTGAAGCTTTCTTT. It codes for CASSFDPYTEAFF.

This clonotype was seen at least ten times. J is TRBJ2-7 and V is TRBV20-1, with D hard to call. This CDR3 comprises 11 residues. V lost 5 bases and J lost 5, with 10 bases in between. Germline lookup yields CDR1 DFQATT and CDR2 SNEGSKA (reference sequence). The CDR3 DNA reads TGCAGTGCTGAACAGAACCACGAGCAGTACTTC. This gives the protein CSAEQNHEQYF.

This clonotype was seen only a few times. This sequence joins TRBV7-2 and TRBJ1-1; TRBD1 might be the D (5 bases). Per the germline V gene, CDR1 is SGHTA and CDR2 is FQGNSA. The CDR3 spans 13 residues. V was trimmed by 2 bases and J by 3 bases, leaving 7 bases between them. This chain's CDR3 is CASSLTRDTEAFF. CDR3 nucleotide sequence: TGTGCCAGCAGCTTAACCAGGGACACTGAAGCTTTCTTT.

This clonotype has only a few counts. V is TRBV25-1 and J is TRBJ1-1; no reliable D call. Germline-derived CDR1 and CDR2 are MGHDK and SYGVNS. Trimming shortened V by 3 bases and J by 3 bases, and 11 bases separated the two germline ends. The CDR3 loop spans 14 amino acids. CDR3: CASSEGGDYTEAFF. The CDR3 DNA reads TGTGCCAGCAGTGAGGGCGGGGATTACACTGAAGCTTTCTTT.

The V and J genes are TRBV7-2 and TRBJ1-1; a possible D gene is TRBD1 (6 bases). With 2 bases removed from V and 3 bases from J, the gap between germline ends came to 13 bases. CDR3 length equals 15 residues. Germline V gene sequence: CDR1 SGHTA, CDR2 FQGNSA. The CDR3 DNA reads as TGTGCCAGCAGCTTATCCAGGACAGTCGACACTGAAGCTTTCTTT. As protein: CASSLSRTVDTEAFF.

This clonotype has ten or more counts. The chain combines TRBV3-1 with TRBJ1-2, with D unresolved. Per germline, CDR1 LGHDT and CDR2 YNNKEL (reference sequence). The CDR3 has 12 amino acids. The V end lost 1 base, the J end lost 7 bases, and 7 bases lay between the germline ends. CDR3 protein: CASSQGSSGYTF. The CDR3 DNA is TGTGCCAGCAGCCAAGGAAGTTCTGGCTACACCTTC.

This clonotype was seen only a few times. This rearrangement joins TRBV20-1 to TRBJ2-7; D call uncertain. This CDR3 is 12 amino acids long. From germline, CDR1 is DFQATT and CDR2 SNEGSKA (reference sequence). Trimming cost V 4 bases and J 4 bases, with 11 bases left between them. The chain's CDR3 is CSAKEQWYEQYF. DNA of the CDR3: TGCAGTGCTAAAGAACAGTGGTACGAGCAGTACTTC.

The chain joins TRBV27 to TRBJ1-1, with D possibly being TRBD1 (6 bases). The CDR3 covers 14 residues. In germline, CDR1 is MNHEY, CDR2 SMNVEV (reference sequence). The V end was cut by 8 bases, the J end by 4 bases, with 17 bases between. CDR3 residues: CASRSGGVGTEAFF. The CDR3 DNA reads TGTGCCAGCCGTAGCGGGGGCGTTGGCACTGAAGCTTTCTTT.

This clonotype was seen repeatedly, ten times or more. The CDR3 region has the DNA TGTGCCAGCAGGAGAGGACAGGCTTATAATTCACCCCTCCACTTT. It specifies CASRRGQAYNSPLHF. This chain uses TRBV12-3 or TRBV12-4 with TRBJ1-6, with 7 bases that match TRBD1. The CDR3 runs to 15 residues. After removal of 6 bases from V and 4 bases from J, the junction contained 6 bases not matched to a gene.

In its sample, this clonotype was seen a few times. A much larger clone differs by one base, so this may be a read error. This chain joins TRBV6-6 and TRBJ2-5, with 12 bases fitting TRBD2. Germline V gene lookup returns CDR1 MNHNY and CDR2 SVGAGI (reference sequence). V dropped 7 bases and J dropped 11; count of bases not matched to a gene: 20. The CDR3 is 17 residues long. The CDR3 sequence: CASTSTSGGPETYVQYF. In DNA, the CDR3 is TGTGCCAGCACCTCGACTAGCGGGGGACCCGAAACCTACGTGCAGTACTTC.

In its sample, this clonotype was seen many times. The chain has TRBV2 and TRBJ2-5; 7 bases are a match to TRBD1. Trimming removed 4 bases from V and 7 bases from J; junction bases left unmatched: 6. Germline CDR1 is SNHLY and CDR2 is FYNNEI. This CDR3 spans 13 amino acids. CDR3 residues: CASSGDRGRTQYF. Written as DNA, the CDR3 is TGTGCCAGCAGTGGGGATAGGGGGCGGACCCAGTACTTC. The full variable domain, rest sourced from reference TRBV2 and TRBJ2-5, is EPEVTQTPSHQVTQMGQEVILRCVPISNHLYFYWYRQILGQKVEFLVSFYNNEISEKSEIFDDQFSVERPDGSNFTLKIRSTKLEDSAMYFCASSGDRGRTQYFGPGTRLLVL.

The chain employs TRBV5-1 and TRBJ2-3, with D perhaps matching TRBD1 (5 bases). Per germline, CDR1 SGHRS and CDR2 YFSETQ. V shed 2 bases and J shed 2 bases, with 9 bases lying between them. The CDR3 loop spans 14 amino acids. The CDR3: CASSFRQSTDTQYF. CDR3 in DNA: TGCGCCAGCAGCTTCAGACAGTCCACAGATACGCAGTATTTT.

This clonotype occurred a few times. With a much larger clone just one base away, this may be a read error. This chain connects TRBV7-2 to TRBJ2-1; 9 bases align to TRBD2. The V segment lost 2 bases and the J segment 12 bases; nucleotides outside the gene matches: 11. The CDR3 contains 15 residues. The germline V gene encodes CDR1 SGHTA and CDR2 FQGNSA. CDR3 sequence (DNA): TGTGCCAGCAGCTTAACGGGACTAGCCGGGCATGGGCAGTTCTTC. Protein product: CASSLTGLAGHGQFF.

The chain combines TRBV7-9 with TRBJ1-4; 7 nucleotides match TRBD1. The junction had 3 bases not matched to a gene; V was cut back by 6 bases and J by 8 bases. Per germline, CDR1 SEHNR and CDR2 FQNEAQ (reference sequence). The CDR3 is 12 residues long. CDR3 sequence: CASRGQYEKLFF. CDR3 coding DNA: TGTGCCAGCAGGGGACAGTACGAAAAACTGTTTTTT.

At least ten counts were recorded for this clonotype. V and J are TRBV10-1 and TRBJ2-5, with 9 positions matching TRBD2. The CDR3 has 14 amino acids. In germline, CDR1 is WNHNN, CDR2 SYGVQD (reference sequence). V was clipped by 3 bases and J by 5 bases; unmatched bases: 4. The CDR3 loop reads CASSDGTSKETQYF. DNA for the CDR3: TGCGCCAGCAGTGACGGGACTAGCAAGGAGACCCAGTACTTC.

This clonotype occurred a few times. The chain carries TRBV28 and TRBJ2-7, with 7 bases lining up with TRBD1. The CDR3 length is 16 residues. The V segment lost 2 bases and the J segment 2 bases; nucleotides outside the gene matches: 9. Germline CDR1 and CDR2: MDHEN and SYDVKM. CDR3 sequence: CASSLASAGQAYEQYF. CDR3 in DNA: TGTGCCAGCAGTTTAGCCTCGGCTGGACAGGCCTACGAGCAGTACTTC.